This TCR beta chain originates from a study of CD4 T cells in relation to SARS-CoV-2 and coronaviruses. Study-level information: After 10 to 11 days of antigen culture, PBMC TCR beta CDR3s were sequenced. The HLA restriction of the shared crossreactive spike epitopes was mapped. Findings and caveats of the study: Crossreactive clones expanded significantly less to SARS-CoV-2 than monoreactive clones. The cross-reactivity analysis covered only spike protein, not other viral proteins.

Germline V gene sequence: CDR1 SQVTM, CDR2 ANQGSEA. This CDR3 is built from 14 residues. The trim removed 4 bases at V and 8 bases at J, leaving 7 bases unmatched. Remarks on this clone: Its antigen is undetermined.

Profiled with immunoSEQ multiplex PCR; TCRdb holds only in-frame clones, not every one. The repertoire holds 25,000 to 30,000 clones, with 74% as singletons. Unexposed donor CD4+ T cells date from about 2010-2018, before the COVID-19 pandemic. After roughly 9 days of culture, CD4+ T cells were isolated. This TCR was sampled from a human donor in good health. The chain recombines TRBV29-1 with TRBJ2-2, with 10 bases aligning to TRBD2. The source material was CD4+ T cells from PBMCs, cultured in vitro. The DNA of the CDR3 is TGCAGCGTTGCGCTAGCGGGAGTGGGAGGGGAGCTGTTTTTT. It is translated as CSVALAGVGGELFF.